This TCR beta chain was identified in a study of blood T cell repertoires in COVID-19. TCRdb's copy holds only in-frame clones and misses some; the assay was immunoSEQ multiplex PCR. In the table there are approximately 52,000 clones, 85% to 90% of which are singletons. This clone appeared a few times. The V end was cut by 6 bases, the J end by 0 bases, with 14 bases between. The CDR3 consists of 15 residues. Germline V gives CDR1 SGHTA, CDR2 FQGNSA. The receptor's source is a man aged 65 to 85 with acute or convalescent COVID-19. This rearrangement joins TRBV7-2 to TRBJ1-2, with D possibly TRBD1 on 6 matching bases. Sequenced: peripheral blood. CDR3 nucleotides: TGTGCCAGCAGTAAAACAGGGAATGCTAACTATGGCTACACCTTC. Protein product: CASSKTGNANYGYTF.